This T cell receptor beta chain was identified in a study of T cell responses to AZD1222 COVID-19 vaccine (dated by TCRdb to the early 2020s). Background on the whole study: AZD1222 recipients whose second dose came at about 4 weeks and those whose second dose came at about 12 weeks were combined into one group, since spike-specific TCR depth and breadth did not differ between the two schedules. A total of 230 to 250 trial participants underwent TCR sequencing, of whom approximately 210 received two doses of AZD1222 and about 25 received two doses of the MenACWY control vaccine. Trial participants were enrolled by age into 18-55, 56-69 and 70-plus year subgroups, with roughly 160, 29 and 62 TCR-sequenced participants respectively. Summary of the overall study and its limitations: Because no day 14 peak-response samples were available, the repertoires could be characterized only after the peak T cell response. CD4 TCRs associated with the vaccine covered the entire spike protein, and the dominant responses were in regions 160-218 and 743-854. Epitopes outside the regions mutated in the B.1.351 and B.1.1.7 variants were reportedly recognized by nearly half of the unique spike-specific TCRs. After two AZD1222 doses, spike-specific TCR breadth and depth were significantly higher than at day 0 and than in MenACWY recipients. Participants were mostly white British and included more females than males, and it was suggested by the authors that clonal diversity may have been underestimated. Conclusions about previously exposed vaccinees were limited because only a handful of AZD1222 recipients were SARS-CoV-2 seropositive at baseline. In the small 56-69-year group, the increase in depth fell short of significance, most likely because of low power.

The cysteine opens and the phenylalanine closes a CDR3 of 16 amino acids. Just CDR3 DNA is preserved here, 48 bases in frame from base 1. The CDR3 regions of human TCRbeta chains were analyzed by immunosequencing. The original pipeline was this. TCRs in the repertoires were matched against a reference library of SARS-CoV-2-specific TCRs that had been generated with the MIRA antigen-specificity platform. Breadth was defined as the fraction of unique TCRs that were SARS-CoV-2-associated. Depth was defined as the fraction of total T cells that were SARS-CoV-2-associated. Using the MIRA data, every spike-specific TCR was mapped to the spike region that the TCR reacted to and assigned to either a CD4 or a CD8 class. Log10-transformed breadth and depth values were compared by one-way ANOVA with Sidak's multiple comparisons tests. Held by TCRdb, this immuneACCESS table contains in-frame sequences only and omits some clones. Under half of the omission traces to an unresolved V gene where checked; the cause of the rest is unknown. The V and J calls and clone size come from that table; D and trimming were worked out from the DNA. The sample contains more than 70,000 clones, 70% to 90% of them found a single time. The biggest ten clones account for roughly an eighth of the sample.

In light of the paper, this sample's time point label describes: baseline before first vaccination. Vaccinee samples came from UK trials COV001 and COV002, including a single-blind randomized controlled phase 2/3 trial of AZD1222 (ChAdOx1 nCoV-19) in healthy adults. For TCRbeta chain sequencing, PBMC samples from trial participants were taken at day 0 and at day 28 after the second dose. Regarding this clone: Its antigen is currently not known. There are no base qualities to consult, and no much larger clone falls within one base.

The starting material was peripheral blood, obtained on day 0 of AZD1222 vaccination. This TCR was sampled from an adult in good health. Recombination joined TRBV1 with TRBJ1-2. TRBV1 is given as a pseudogene. CDR3 protein: CTSSQDPDGANYGYTF. The bases are TGCACCAGCAGCCAAGATCCAGACGGAGCTAACTATGGCTACACCTTC.